This T cell receptor (beta chain) was found in a study of blood T cell repertoires in COVID-19. Study overall: COVID-19 samples, acute and convalescent, were from the United States, Italy and Spain. T cells, B-cell-depleted T cells, or PBMCs provided the cDNA or gDNA that served as material.

The CDR3 totals 13 residues. V gave up 8 bases and J gave up 2 bases; unmatched junction bases: 5. CDR1 is MGHDK and CDR2 is SYGVNS in the germline V gene. Data came from immunoSEQ multiplex PCR; TCRdb stores just in-frame clones and leaves some out. The table has some 250,000 clones, approximately 88% seen once. This chain joins TRBV25-1 and TRBJ1-1, with TRBD1 matching 7 bases. The clonotype comes from a man aged 35 to 55 with acute or convalescent COVID-19. Sequenced material: peripheral blood. CDR3 residues: CASERQGNTEAFF. The CDR3 region has the DNA TGTGCCAGCGAACGACAGGGAAACACTGAAGCTTTCTTT.